This T cell receptor beta chain was sequenced in a study of T cell responses to AZD1222 COVID-19 vaccine. Study-wide points: A rise in Spike-specific TCR breadth and depth followed two AZD1222 doses.

Details on this clone: Its antigen remains unidentified.

Germline CDR1 GTSNPN, CDR2 SVGIG (reference sequence). The V gene end was trimmed by 5 bases and the J gene end by 5 bases; junction bases not matched to a gene: 11. The CDR3 contains 14 residues. Data came from immunoSEQ multiplex PCR; TCRdb stores just in-frame clones and leaves some out. In the table there are 45,000 to 55,000 clones, approximately 79% of which are singletons. Source: peripheral blood, taken on day 0 of MenACWY control vaccination. This chain uses TRBV30 with TRBJ1-2; 7 positions match TRBD1. The sequence derives from an adult in good health. The CDR3 sequence: CAWGGTGAEYGYTF. As DNA, the CDR3 is TGTGCCTGGGGAGGAACAGGGGCCGAGTATGGCTACACCTTC.